Below are 6 T cell receptor beta chains sequenced from a single sample in a study of identical twins. TCRdb redid the calling of the 5' RACE reads with MiXCR, one entry per CDR3 protein. The data show more than 650,000 distinct CDR3 sequences, with approximately 6.1% seen just once and around 1.9% held by the top ten. Sequenced sample: naive T cells sorted from blood. The receptors were gathered from a young man in good health.

This clonotype showed up many times. The V gene is TRBV15, the J gene TRBJ2-1; D is perhaps TRBD2 (5 bases). V was clipped by 1 base and J by 8 bases, with 12 bases between them. Germline CDR1 LNHNV, CDR2 YYDKDF (reference sequence). The length of the CDR3 is 14 residues. CDR3 DNA: TGTGCCACCAGCAGAGGATCTAGCAGCGATGAGCAGTTCTTC. This encodes CATSRGSSSDEQFF.

This clonotype was seen at least ten times. The gene calls are TRBV16 and TRBJ2-7; the D is unclear. The CDR3 length is 14 residues. V was trimmed by 7 bases and J by 3 bases, leaving 16 bases between them. CDR1 and CDR2 from the germline V gene are KGHSY and FQNENV. CDR3 sequence reads: CASTIGQSGYEQYF. CDR3 nucleotide sequence: TGTGCCAGCACCATAGGGCAGTCGGGCTACGAGCAGTACTTC.

J is TRBJ2-1 and V is TRBV6-5; 11 nucleotides align to TRBD2. Germline V gene sequence: CDR1 MNHEY, CDR2 SVGAGI. The CDR3 loop spans 15 amino acids. The junction had 3 bases not matched to a gene; V was cut back by 5 bases and J by 3 bases. CDR3 nucleotide sequence: TGTGCCAGCAGTCACCTAGCGGGAGGCTACAATGAGCAGTTCTTC. Its translation is CASSHLAGGYNEQFF.

This clonotype appeared a few times. The chain recombines TRBV5-4 with TRBJ2-1; the match to TRBD2 covers 8 bases. The V gene end was trimmed by 5 bases and the J gene end by 4 bases; junction bases not matched to a gene: 8. Germline values: CDR1 SGHNT, CDR2 YYREEE (reference sequence). CDR3 size: 15 residues. The CDR3: CASSSRGLAYNEQFF. CDR3 bases: TGTGCCAGCAGTTCTAGAGGACTAGCTTACAATGAGCAGTTCTTC.

This clonotype came up many times. The chain has TRBV4-1 and TRBJ2-3; 10 bases are a match to TRBD2. The trim removed 1 base at V and 2 bases at J, leaving 3 bases unmatched. The CDR3 loop spans 16 amino acids. Germline-derived CDR1 and CDR2 are MGHRA and YSYEKL. The CDR3 is CASSQVAGGFTDTQYF. CDR3 sequence (DNA): TGCGCCAGCAGCCAAGTAGCGGGAGGATTCACAGATACGCAGTATTTT.

The table lists this clonotype with a few counts. The genes are TRBV6-1 and TRBJ2-1; maybe TRBD2 (6 bases). CDR1 and CDR2 from the germline V gene are MNHNS and SASEGT. V was cut by 4 bases and J by 0 bases, with 13 bases left in between. This CDR3 comprises 16 residues. The CDR3 protein is CASSGRVAGSYNEQFF. The CDR3 coding sequence is TGTGCCAGCAGTGGGAGGGTGGCAGGCTCCTACAATGAGCAGTTCTTC.